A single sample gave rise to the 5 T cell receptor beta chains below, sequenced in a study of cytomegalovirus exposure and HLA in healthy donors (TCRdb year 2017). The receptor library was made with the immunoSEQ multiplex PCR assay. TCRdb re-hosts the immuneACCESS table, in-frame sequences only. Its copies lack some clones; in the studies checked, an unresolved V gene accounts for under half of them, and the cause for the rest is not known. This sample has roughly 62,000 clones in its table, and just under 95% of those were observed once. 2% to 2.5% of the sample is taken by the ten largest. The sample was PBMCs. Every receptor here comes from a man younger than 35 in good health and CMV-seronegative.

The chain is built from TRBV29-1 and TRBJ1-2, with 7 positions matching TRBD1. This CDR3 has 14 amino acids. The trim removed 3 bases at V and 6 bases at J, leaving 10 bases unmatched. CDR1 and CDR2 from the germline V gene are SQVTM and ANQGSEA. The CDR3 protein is CSVDYTDRVHGYTF. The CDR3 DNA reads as TGCAGCGTTGATTATACCGACAGGGTTCATGGCTACACCTTC.

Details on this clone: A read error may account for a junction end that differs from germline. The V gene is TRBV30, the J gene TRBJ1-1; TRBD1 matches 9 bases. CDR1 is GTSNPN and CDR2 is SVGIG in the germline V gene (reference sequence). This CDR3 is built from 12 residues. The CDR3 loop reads CAGGQGNSEAFF. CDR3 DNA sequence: TGTGCCGGGGGACAGGGAAACAGTGAAGCTTTCTTT.

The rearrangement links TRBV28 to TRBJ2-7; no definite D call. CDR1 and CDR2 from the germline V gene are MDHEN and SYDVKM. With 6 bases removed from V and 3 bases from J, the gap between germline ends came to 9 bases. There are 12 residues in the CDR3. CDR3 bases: TGTGCCAGCAGATCAAGCGTCTACGAGCAGTACTTC. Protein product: CASRSSVYEQYF.

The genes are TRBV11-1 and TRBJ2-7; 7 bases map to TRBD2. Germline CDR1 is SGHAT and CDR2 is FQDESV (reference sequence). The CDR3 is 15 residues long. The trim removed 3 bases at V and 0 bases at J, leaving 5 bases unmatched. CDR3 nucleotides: TGTGCCAGCAGCTTTTCTAGCGGCAGCTCCTACGAGCAGTACTTC. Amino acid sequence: CASSFSSGSSYEQYF.

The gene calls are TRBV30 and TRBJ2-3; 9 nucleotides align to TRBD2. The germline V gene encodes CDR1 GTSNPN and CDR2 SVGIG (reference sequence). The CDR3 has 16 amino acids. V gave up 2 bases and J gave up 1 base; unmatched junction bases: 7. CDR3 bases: TGTGCCTGGAGTCGAGTAGCGGGAGAGGGCACAGATACGCAGTATTTT. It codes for CAWSRVAGEGTDTQYF.